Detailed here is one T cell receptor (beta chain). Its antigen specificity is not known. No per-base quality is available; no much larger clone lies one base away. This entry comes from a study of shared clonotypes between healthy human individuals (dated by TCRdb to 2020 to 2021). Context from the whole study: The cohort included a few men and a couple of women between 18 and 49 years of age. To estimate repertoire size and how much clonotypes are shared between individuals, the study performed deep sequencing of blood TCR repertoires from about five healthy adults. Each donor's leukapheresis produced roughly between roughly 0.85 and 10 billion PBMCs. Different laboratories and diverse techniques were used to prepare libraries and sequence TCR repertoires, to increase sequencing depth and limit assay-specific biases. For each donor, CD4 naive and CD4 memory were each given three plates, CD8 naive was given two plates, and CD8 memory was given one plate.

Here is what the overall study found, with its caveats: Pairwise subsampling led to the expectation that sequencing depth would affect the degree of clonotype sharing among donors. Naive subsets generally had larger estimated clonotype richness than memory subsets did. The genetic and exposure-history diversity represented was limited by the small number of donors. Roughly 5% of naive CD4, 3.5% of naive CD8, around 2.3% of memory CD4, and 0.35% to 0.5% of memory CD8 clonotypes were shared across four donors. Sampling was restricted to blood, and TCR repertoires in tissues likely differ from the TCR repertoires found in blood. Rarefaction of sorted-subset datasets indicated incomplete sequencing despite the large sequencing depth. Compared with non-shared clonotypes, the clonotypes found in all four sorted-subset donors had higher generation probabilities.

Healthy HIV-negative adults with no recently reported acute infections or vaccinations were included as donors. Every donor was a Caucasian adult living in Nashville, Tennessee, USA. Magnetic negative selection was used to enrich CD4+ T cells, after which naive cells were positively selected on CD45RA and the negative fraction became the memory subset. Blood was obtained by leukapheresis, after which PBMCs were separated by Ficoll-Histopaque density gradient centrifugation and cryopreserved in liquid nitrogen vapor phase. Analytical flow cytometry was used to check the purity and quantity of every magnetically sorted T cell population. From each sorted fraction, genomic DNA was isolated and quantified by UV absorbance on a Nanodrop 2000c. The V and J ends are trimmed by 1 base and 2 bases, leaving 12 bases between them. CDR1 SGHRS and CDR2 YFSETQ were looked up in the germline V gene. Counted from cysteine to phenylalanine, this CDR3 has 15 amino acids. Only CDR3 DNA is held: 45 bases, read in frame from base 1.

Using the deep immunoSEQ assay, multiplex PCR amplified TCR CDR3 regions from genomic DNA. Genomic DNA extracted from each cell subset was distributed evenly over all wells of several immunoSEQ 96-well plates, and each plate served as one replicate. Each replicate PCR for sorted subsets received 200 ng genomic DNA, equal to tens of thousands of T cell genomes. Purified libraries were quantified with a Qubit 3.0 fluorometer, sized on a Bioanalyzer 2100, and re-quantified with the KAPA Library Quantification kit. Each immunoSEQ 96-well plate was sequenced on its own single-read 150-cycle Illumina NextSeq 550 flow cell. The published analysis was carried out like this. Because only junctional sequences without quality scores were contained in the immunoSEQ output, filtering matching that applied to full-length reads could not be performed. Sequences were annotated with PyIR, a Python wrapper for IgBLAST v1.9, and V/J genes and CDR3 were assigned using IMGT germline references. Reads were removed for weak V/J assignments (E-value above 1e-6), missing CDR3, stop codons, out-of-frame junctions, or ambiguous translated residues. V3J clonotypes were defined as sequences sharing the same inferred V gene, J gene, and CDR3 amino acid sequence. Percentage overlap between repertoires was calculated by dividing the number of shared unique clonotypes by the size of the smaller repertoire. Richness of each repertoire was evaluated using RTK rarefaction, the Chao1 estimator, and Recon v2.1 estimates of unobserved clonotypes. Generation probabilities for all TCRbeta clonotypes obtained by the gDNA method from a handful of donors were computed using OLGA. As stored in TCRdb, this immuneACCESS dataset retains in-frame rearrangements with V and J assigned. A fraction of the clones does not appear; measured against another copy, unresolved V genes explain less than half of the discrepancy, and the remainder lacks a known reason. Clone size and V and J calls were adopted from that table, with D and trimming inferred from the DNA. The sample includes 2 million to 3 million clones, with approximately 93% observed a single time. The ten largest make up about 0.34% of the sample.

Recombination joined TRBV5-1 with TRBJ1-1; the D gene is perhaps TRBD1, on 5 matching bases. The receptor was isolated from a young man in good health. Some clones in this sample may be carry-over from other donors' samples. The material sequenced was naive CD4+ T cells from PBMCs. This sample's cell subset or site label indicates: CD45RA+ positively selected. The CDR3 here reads CASSLSGTLNTEAFF. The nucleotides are TGCGCCAGCAGCTTGTCGGGGACGCTAAACACTGAAGCTTTCTTT.